This T cell receptor (beta chain) was identified in a study of OX40 agonist ivuxolimab in advanced cancers. Only in-frame clones appear in the TCRdb table, and some are missing; sequencing was by immunoSEQ multiplex PCR. Of some 82,000 clones in the sample, 90% to 95% were seen once. V was clipped by 1 base and J by 10 bases, with 14 bases between them. The CDR3 consists of 14 residues. CDR1 is SGHDN and CDR2 is FVKESK in the germline V gene. The gene calls are TRBV14 and TRBJ2-1; no clear D. The input for sequencing was CD4+ or CD8+ T cells sorted from blood, taken in a trial of the OX40 agonist ivuxolimab. The receptor's source is an adult with an advanced solid tumor such as melanoma, head and neck, liver or kidney cancer. As DNA, the CDR3 is TGTGCCAGCAGCCAAGTGCGTAGCTGGCAAGAGCAGTTCTTC. Translating it yields CASSQVRSWQEQFF.